This T cell receptor (beta chain) was sequenced during a study of shared clonotypes between healthy human individuals. Terminally differentiated effector memory CD45RA+ cells were left out of the naive CD8 fraction, which was CD45RO-negative and positively selected for CCR7. Assay used: immunoSEQ multiplex PCR; TCRdb lists only in-frame clones, some missing. The sample contains millions of clones, about 94% of which appear only once. In germline, CDR1 is SNHLY, CDR2 FYNNEI. This CDR3 is 16 amino acids long. Trimming cost V 2 bases and J 3 bases; bases outside gene matches: 7. The sequencing sample was made of naive CD8+ T cells sorted from blood. The chain is built from TRBV2 and TRBJ2-3, with 8 bases matching TRBD1. The clonotype originates from a man between 18 and 29 years old in good health. CDR3 coding DNA: TGTGCCAGCAGTGAACTCTTTCAGGGGGCGACAGATACGCAGTATTTT. This codes for CASSELFQGATDTQYF. The full variable domain, with the rest looked up from reference TRBV2 and TRBJ2-3, is EPEVTQTPSHQVTQMGQEVILRCVPISNHLYFYWYRQILGQKVEFLVSFYNNEISEKSEIFDDQFSVERPDGSNFTLKIRSTKLEDSAMYFCASSELFQGATDTQYFGPGTRLTVL.